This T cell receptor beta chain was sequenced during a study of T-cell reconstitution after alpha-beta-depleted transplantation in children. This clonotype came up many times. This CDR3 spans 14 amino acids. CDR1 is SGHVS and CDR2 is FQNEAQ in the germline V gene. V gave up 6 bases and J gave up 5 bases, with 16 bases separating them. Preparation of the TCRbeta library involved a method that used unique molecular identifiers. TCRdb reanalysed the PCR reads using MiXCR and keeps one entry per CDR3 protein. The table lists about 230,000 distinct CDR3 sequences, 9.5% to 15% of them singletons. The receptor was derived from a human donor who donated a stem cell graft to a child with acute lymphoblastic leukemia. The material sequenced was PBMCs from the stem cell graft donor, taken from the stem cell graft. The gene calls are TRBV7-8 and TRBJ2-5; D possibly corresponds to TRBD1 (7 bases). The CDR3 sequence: CASREMTGRETQYF. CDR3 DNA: TGTGCCAGCAGGGAAATGACAGGGAGGGAGACCCAGTACTTC. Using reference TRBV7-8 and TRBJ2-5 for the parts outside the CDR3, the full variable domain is GAGVSQSPRYKVAKRGQDVALRCDPISGHVSLFWYQQALGQGPEFLTYFQNEAQLDKSGLPSDRFFAERPEGSVSTLKIQRTQQEDSAVYLCASREMTGRETQYFGPGTRLLVL.